These 14 T cell receptor beta chains were all obtained from the same sample, sequenced in a study of spatial heterogeneity in lung cancer. Indicated time point: sample taken at primary tumor resection. TCRdb re-called the 5' RACE reads through MiXCR, storing one row per CDR3 protein. In the table there are about 44,000 distinct CDR3 sequences, roughly 13% of which are singletons. The source material was PBMCs, sampled at surgery. These TCRs come from a male donor with early-stage non-small cell lung cancer.

This rearrangement joins TRBV4-3 to TRBJ2-2; TRBD2 matches at 9 bases. The CDR3 runs to 16 residues. V lost 0 bases, J lost 5 bases, and 4 bases stayed unmatched. CDR1 is LGHNA and CDR2 is YSLEER in the germline V gene. The CDR3 nucleotides are TGCGCCAGCAGCCAAGATTGGCTAGCGGGGACCGGGGAGCTGTTTTTT. Translation gives CASSQDWLAGTGELFF.

There are a few counts of this clonotype. The chain uses TRBV29-1 and TRBJ2-1; 8 bases are shared with TRBD2. This CDR3 is 14 amino acids long. The V segment lost 4 bases and the J segment 6 bases; nucleotides outside the gene matches: 8. CDR1 and CDR2 from the germline V gene are SQVTM and ANQGSEA. CDR3 nucleotide sequence: TGCAGCGTTGGTACCAGCGGGGGAAGCAATGAGCAGTTCTTC. It encodes CSVGTSGGSNEQFF.

J is TRBJ2-2 and V is TRBV5-1, with TRBD2 matching 11 bases. V shed 0 bases, J shed 7 bases, and the junction held 8 bases outside the gene matches. Germline lookup yields CDR1 SGHRS and CDR2 YFSETQ. This CDR3 has 17 residues. Here the CDR3 DNA reads TGCGCCAGCAGCTTGGGGAAGACTAGCGGGGATCGCGGGGAGCTGTTTTTT. Its protein is CASSLGKTSGDRGELFF.

There are a few counts of this clonotype. The chain employs TRBV18 and TRBJ1-5; maybe TRBD1 (6 bases). CDR3 size: 16 residues. V was shortened by 5 bases and J by 2 bases, with 16 bases between the two germline ends. Germline V gene lookup returns CDR1 KGHSH and CDR2 LQKENI. As DNA, the CDR3 is TGTGCCAGCTCATCGGTTGGGGGGCCGGGCAATCAGCCCCAGCATTTT. The encoded protein is CASSSVGGPGNQPQHF.

This clonotype was observed once. The chain is built from TRBV5-4 and TRBJ2-5, with a weak D call TRBD2 (5 bases). There are 13 residues in the CDR3. Germline CDR1 SGHNT, CDR2 YYREEE (reference sequence). V shed 1 base and J shed 9 bases, with 13 bases lying between them. The CDR3 loop reads CASSLTAEAAQYF. As DNA, the CDR3 is TGTGCCAGCAGCTTGACTGCGGAGGCGGCCCAGTACTTC.

This clonotype was picked up many times. This chain links TRBV20-1 with TRBJ2-7; 9 nucleotides match TRBD1. Trimming took 1 base from V and 3 from J; bases not matched to a gene: 10. Germline-derived CDR1 and CDR2 are DFQATT and SNEGSKA (reference sequence). CDR3 length: 16 amino acids. The CDR3 DNA sequence: TGCAGTGCTAGAGCCACCGAGACAGGGGGAGGCTACGAGCAGTACTTC. This codes for CSARATETGGGYEQYF.

The rearrangement uses TRBV2 and TRBJ1-4; D ambiguous. V was trimmed by 3 bases and J by 10 bases, leaving 9 bases between them. CDR1 is SNHLY and CDR2 is FYNNEI in the germline V gene. The CDR3 has 12 residues. CDR3 sequence reads: CASSDASGKLFF. CDR3 DNA sequence: TGTGCCAGCAGTGACGCCAGTGGAAAACTGTTTTTT.

The rearrangement joins TRBV7-2 to TRBJ2-1, with 10 bases that match TRBD2. The V segment lost 3 bases and the J segment 5 bases; nucleotides outside the gene matches: 4. The CDR3 runs to 15 residues. The germline V gene encodes CDR1 SGHTA and CDR2 FQGNSA. CDR3 in DNA: TGTGCCAGCAGCTTTGGGGGACTAGCGAACAATGAGCAGTTCTTC. Residues: CASSFGGLANNEQFF. Looking up the rest from reference TRBV7-2 and TRBJ2-1 gives the full variable domain: GAGVSQSPSNKVTEKGKDVELRCDPISGHTALYWYRQSLGQGLEFLIYFQGNSAPDKSGLPSDRFSAERTGGSVSTLTIQRTQQEDSAVYLCASSFGGLANNEQFFGPGTRLTVL.

This clonotype was counted a few times. This chain connects TRBV20-1 to TRBJ1-5; 8 bases are a match to TRBD1. The CDR3 loop spans 16 amino acids. Germline CDR1 and CDR2: DFQATT and SNEGSKA (reference sequence). V shed 3 bases and J 0 bases; nucleotides not matched to a gene: 7. CDR3 region: CSASGQGAYSNQPQHF. Written as DNA, the CDR3 is TGCAGTGCTAGTGGCCAGGGGGCCTATAGCAATCAGCCCCAGCATTTT.

This clonotype occurred many times. The chain carries TRBV12-3 or TRBV12-4 and TRBJ2-5, with a weak D call TRBD2 (5 bases). V was trimmed by 3 bases and J by 4 bases, leaving 12 bases between them. This CDR3 spans 14 amino acids. The DNA for the CDR3 is TGTGCCAGCAGTTTTGCTTTGGGAGCAGAGACCCAGTACTTC. Its protein product is CASSFALGAETQYF.

The rearrangement links TRBV7-2 to TRBJ1-4; TRBD1 aligns across 7 bases. The CDR3 loop spans 15 amino acids. Germline CDR1 SGHTA, CDR2 FQGNSA. V shed 3 bases and J 5 bases; nucleotides not matched to a gene: 6. The CDR3 DNA is TGTGCCAGCAGCTTCCACAGGGGCGAAAATGAAAAACTGTTTTTT. The encoded protein is CASSFHRGENEKLFF.

This clonotype was observed at least ten times. The rearrangement uses TRBV27 and TRBJ2-3; D remains unclear. CDR3 length equals 18 residues. V lost 4 bases and J 0 bases, leaving 20 bases between the germline ends. Germline-derived CDR1 and CDR2 are MNHEY and SMNVEV (reference sequence). CDR3 in amino acids: CASSYSTRRSTSTDTQYF. The CDR3 nucleotides read TGTGCCAGCAGTTACTCGACGCGGCGTTCAACTAGCACAGATACGCAGTATTTT.

This sequence joins TRBV11-2 and TRBJ2-7, with a possible D match to TRBD2 (5 bases). Trimming took off 5 bases at V and 9 bases at J, with 17 bases between the two ends. The CDR3 consists of 13 residues. The germline CDR1 and CDR2 sequences are SGHAT and FQNNGV. CDR3 protein: CASSPGVGLGQYF. The CDR3 DNA follows: TGTGCCAGCAGCCCCGGGGTTGGGTTGGGGCAGTACTTC.

This clonotype was seen more than once but under ten times. The rearrangement uses TRBV28 and TRBJ1-5, with a weak D call TRBD1 (5 bases). The CDR3 is 14 residues long. Trimming shortened V by 2 bases and J by 7 bases, and 12 bases separated the two germline ends. Germline V gene data show CDR1 as MDHEN and CDR2 as SYDVKM. CDR3 DNA: TGTGCCAGCAGTTTAACCCGGGGCGAACAGCCCCAGCATTTT. Protein sequence: CASSLTRGEQPQHF.